These 3 T cell receptor beta chains were sequenced from one sample in a study of shared clonotypes between healthy human individuals. Only in-frame clones appear in the TCRdb table, and some are missing; sequencing was by immunoSEQ multiplex PCR. The sample records 2 million to 3 million clones, around 94% being singletons. Material: naive CD4+ T cells sorted from blood. Subset specified: CD45RA+ positively selected. These receptors originate from a man younger than 30 in good health.

This chain links TRBV6-5 with TRBJ2-1; 7 positions agree with TRBD2. CDR1 is MNHEY and CDR2 is SVGAGI in the germline V gene. This CDR3 is built from 16 residues. Trimming took 2 bases from V and 10 from J; bases not matched to a gene: 14. The CDR3 DNA reads as TGTGCCAGCAGTTACGGAGCGGGGTCAGCCTTCGAGGAGCAGTTCTTC. It encodes CASSYGAGSAFEEQFF.

Notes on this clone: The same CDR3 can be traced to other DNA sequences in this sample. The chain carries TRBV19 and TRBJ1-5; D unresolved. The CDR3 covers 15 residues. CDR1 is LNHDA, CDR2 SQIVND, per germline (reference sequence). Trimming stripped 3 bases from V and 0 bases from J, with 9 bases between. The CDR3 loop reads CASSILSDSNQPQHF. The CDR3 DNA reads TGTGCCAGTAGTATCCTCTCGGATAGCAATCAGCCCCAGCATTTT.

V gene TRBV6-5 combines with J gene TRBJ2-2; D not certain. CDR1 is MNHEY and CDR2 is SVGAGI in the germline V gene. The CDR3 extends over 15 amino acids. Trimming removed 5 bases at V and 1 base at J, with 11 bases between. The CDR3 loop is CASSRTEKNTGELFF. In nucleotides, the CDR3 is TGTGCCAGCAGTCGGACGGAAAAGAACACCGGGGAGCTGTTTTTT.